What follows are 22 T cell receptor beta chains derived from one specimen sequenced in a study of T cell responses to AZD1222 COVID-19 vaccine. Data came from immunoSEQ multiplex PCR; TCRdb stores just in-frame clones and leaves some out. Of approximately 150,000 clones in the sample, about nine tenths were seen once. Sequencing used peripheral blood, obtained 28 days after the second AZD1222 dose. These receptors came from an adult who received the AZD1222 COVID-19 vaccine.

The chain combines TRBV3-1 (or the pseudogene TRBV3-2) with TRBJ1-1; TRBD1 is a possible D gene (6 bases). The germline V gene encodes CDR1 LGHDT and CDR2 YNNKEL (reference sequence). V was pared by 6 bases and J by 6 bases, with 14 bases between. The CDR3 covers 13 residues. The CDR3 loop reads CASSLTGSAEAFF. The CDR3 DNA sequence: TGTGCCAGCAGTCTTACAGGGTCGGCTGAAGCTTTCTTT.

The rearrangement links TRBV6-5 to TRBJ2-7; possible D gene TRBD1, 6 bases. The V end lost 5 bases, the J end lost 5 bases, and 13 bases lay between the germline ends. The CDR3 has 13 amino acids. Germline CDR1 reads MNHEY; CDR2 reads SVGAGI. CDR3 sequence: CASSQWNRDEQYF. Written as DNA, the CDR3 is TGTGCCAGCAGTCAATGGAACAGGGACGAGCAGTACTTC.

The chain joins TRBV11-2 to TRBJ2-1; 7 bases match TRBD2. V lost 7 bases and J lost 0; bases outside the gene matches: 18. The CDR3 sequence is 19 residues long. The V gene's germline CDR1 is SGHAT and CDR2 FQNNGV. Here the CDR3 DNA reads TGTGCCAGCATCCTCGATGGGCTAGCGGAGTCGAGCTCCTACAATGAGCAGTTCTTC. Residues: CASILDGLAESSSYNEQFF.

In this sample, this clone turned up a few times. V gene TRBV6-2 or TRBV6-3 combines with J gene TRBJ2-7, with 7 bases that match TRBD2. Germline V CDR1 and CDR2: MNHEY, SVGEGT. J lost 0 bases, V lost 5 bases, and 7 bases had no gene match. This CDR3 spans 15 amino acids. Here the CDR3 reads CASSNLAESSYEQYF. CDR3 DNA: TGTGCCAGCAGTAATCTAGCGGAAAGCTCCTACGAGCAGTACTTC.

This clone was seen at least ten times. The rearrangement links TRBV9 to TRBJ1-1; D gene unclear. Germline CDR1 SGDLS, CDR2 YYNGEE. The CDR3 contains 15 residues. Trimming took 0 bases from V and 0 from J, leaving 9 bases between them. The CDR3 DNA follows: TGTGCCAGCAGCGTAGTAGGCTACATGAACACTGAAGCTTTCTTT. This sequence encodes CASSVVGYMNTEAFF.

This clone turned up a few times. The rearrangement links TRBV29-1 to TRBJ1-2; the D gene is possibly TRBD1 (6 bases). The germline gives CDR1 SQVTM, CDR2 ANQGSEA. Trimming cost V 1 base and J 5 bases, with 17 bases left between them. The CDR3 is 15 amino acids. This CDR3 is CSVEAPVSGAYGYTF. CDR3 coding DNA: TGCAGCGTTGAAGCCCCCGTGTCAGGGGCATATGGCTACACCTTC.

The V and J genes are TRBV2 and TRBJ2-5; no clear D gene. The germline V and J ends were trimmed by 6 bases and 3 bases, with 5 bases remaining between them. Looked up from germline, CDR1 is SNHLY and CDR2 is FYNNEI. This CDR3 is 11 amino acids long. This CDR3 reads CASSLEETQYF. The CDR3 DNA follows: TGTGCCAGCAGCTTAGAAGAGACCCAGTACTTC.

This clone was seen just once. This chain uses TRBV5-8 with TRBJ2-3; a possible D gene is TRBD2 (6 bases). Germline V CDR1 and CDR2: SGHTS, YDEGEE. The ends were cut back, 7 bases at V and 0 bases at J, with 12 bases in the middle. The CDR3 totals 14 residues. The CDR3 loop reads CASGRRGSTDTQYF. In DNA form, the CDR3 reads TGTGCCAGCGGGCGGAGGGGAAGCACAGATACGCAGTATTTT.

V usage is TRBV3-1 (or the pseudogene TRBV3-2) and J usage is TRBJ2-7, with unresolved D. The CDR3 spans 11 residues. Per germline, CDR1 LGHDT and CDR2 YNNKEL (reference sequence). Trimming took 4 bases from V and 3 from J, leaving 4 bases between them. CDR3 in amino acids: CASSRLYEQYF. The CDR3 nucleotides are TGTGCCAGCAGCCGCCTCTACGAGCAGTACTTC.

The genes are TRBV10-3 and TRBJ2-7; D unresolved. CDR1 and CDR2 from the germline V gene are ENHRY and SYGVKD. Between the trimmed V and J ends, which lost 0 bases and 5 bases, there was a span of 8 bases. This CDR3 is built from 13 residues. The chain's CDR3 is CAISESQVHEQYF. CDR3 in DNA: TGTGCCATCAGTGAGTCGCAGGTGCACGAGCAGTACTTC.

The rearrangement uses TRBV27 and TRBJ1-5; D not certain. Germline CDR1 MNHEY, CDR2 SMNVEV (reference sequence). V lost 2 bases and J lost 0, with 8 bases in between. This CDR3 is built from 15 residues. In DNA form, the CDR3 reads TGTGCCAGCAGTTTAGCAGACCTTAGCAATCAGCCCCAGCATTTT. Its protein product is CASSLADLSNQPQHF.

This clone was seen just once. This rearrangement joins TRBV10-2 to TRBJ2-1; a possible D gene is TRBD1 (5 bases). Germline V gene lookup returns CDR1 WSHSY and CDR2 SAAADI. The CDR3 sequence is 15 residues long. Between the trimmed V and J ends, which lost 3 bases and 1 base, there was a span of 10 bases. The CDR3 DNA reads TGCGCCAGCAGTGATTACGCAGGGTCCTACAATGAGCAGTTCTTC. This encodes CASSDYAGSYNEQFF.

The chain employs TRBV6-5 and TRBJ1-1, with D unclear. CDR3 length: 12 amino acids. V lost 7 bases and J lost 1, with 7 bases in between. Germline V gene data show CDR1 as MNHEY and CDR2 as SVGAGI. DNA of the CDR3: TGTGCCAGCAATTGGAAGAACACTGAAGCTTTCTTT. Its protein is CASNWKNTEAFF.

In its sample, this clone was seen a few times. The chain uses TRBV6-6 and TRBJ2-5; no definite D call. V was clipped by 8 bases and J by 4 bases, with 8 bases between them. Germline CDR1 and CDR2: MNHNY and SVGAGI (reference sequence). The CDR3 has 11 amino acids. In DNA, the CDR3 is TGTGCCAGCGTTCAACGAGAGACCCAGTACTTC. This gives the protein CASVQRETQYF.

A single count supports this clone. The chain combines TRBV5-1 with TRBJ2-7, with 12 bases aligning to TRBD2. The V gene's germline CDR1 is SGHRS and CDR2 YFSETQ. The CDR3 sequence is 16 residues long. V lost 0 bases to trimming and J lost 4 bases; unmatched junction nucleotides: 5. CDR3 sequence: CASSLGLAGGLYEQYF. The CDR3 nucleotides read TGCGCCAGCAGCTTGGGGCTAGCGGGAGGGCTTTACGAGCAGTACTTC.

This clone was seen only a few times. It is likely a read error, because the conserved phenylalanine at the end of the CDR3 is missing. No DNA is shown, since the ends of the CDR3 on it are uncertain; the CDR3 is the one TCRdb lists. The chain carries TRBV27 and TRBJ2-7. CDR1 is MNHEY and CDR2 is SMNVEV in the germline V gene (reference sequence). Ends included, the CDR3 has 11 residues. The CDR3 sequence is CASSLSCATCG.

In its sample, this clone was seen once. This rearrangement joins TRBV2 to TRBJ1-5; D uncertain. This CDR3 has 18 amino acids. Germline CDR1 SNHLY, CDR2 FYNNEI. V lost 7 bases to trimming and J lost 9 bases, with 31 bases between them. CDR3 residues: CASTLGRLGIGSGGPQHF. The CDR3 coding sequence is TGTGCCAGCACCTTAGGACGCCTGGGAATAGGTTCGGGCGGGCCCCAGCATTTT.

To note about this clone: Other DNA sequences in this sample translate to the same CDR3. The chain recombines TRBV7-9 with TRBJ1-2; D is perhaps TRBD1 (5 bases). The V end was cut by 1 base, the J end by 6 bases, with 6 bases between. Germline V gene data show CDR1 as SEHNR and CDR2 as FQNEAQ (reference sequence). CDR3 length: 12 residues. The CDR3 is CASSLGQNGYTF. DNA for the CDR3: TGTGCCAGCAGCTTAGGACAGAATGGCTACACCTTC.

The rearrangement joins TRBV27 to TRBJ2-7; weak D call: TRBD2 (5 bases). Germline assignment: CDR1 MNHEY and CDR2 SMNVEV (reference sequence). The V and J ends lost 5 bases and 0 bases respectively, with 14 bases between them. The CDR3 runs 15 residues. CDR3 coding DNA: TGTGCCAGCAGTCCCCGGACGGGAAGCTCCTACGAGCAGTACTTC. Residues: CASSPRTGSSYEQYF.

The chain carries TRBV2 and TRBJ2-1; TRBD1 agrees at 7 bases. Germline V gives CDR1 SNHLY, CDR2 FYNNEI. CDR3 size: 15 residues. Trimming took 6 bases from V and 2 from J; bases not matched to a gene: 7. CDR3 loop: CASSHPGQPYNEQFF. The CDR3 nucleotides are TGTGCCAGCAGCCACCCGGGACAGCCCTACAATGAGCAGTTCTTC.

CDR3 region: CASSLAQRRLQETQYF. In nucleotides, the CDR3 is TGCGCCAGCAGCTTGGCTCAGAGGCGTTTACAAGAGACCCAGTACTTC. This chain uses TRBV5-1 with TRBJ2-5; no definite D call. The CDR3 contains 16 residues. Trimming stripped 0 bases from V and 2 bases from J, with 14 bases between. Looked up from germline, CDR1 is SGHRS and CDR2 is YFSETQ.

V and J are TRBV4-1 and TRBJ1-4; D unclear. The germline V gene has CDR1 MGHRA and CDR2 YSYEKL. This CDR3 has 15 amino acids. V lost 0 bases and J 13 bases, leaving 18 bases between the germline ends. The CDR3 protein is CASSQDLLVRQSLFF. The CDR3 DNA sequence: TGCGCCAGCAGCCAAGATCTGTTGGTTAGGCAATCACTGTTTTTT.